This T cell receptor beta chain came from a study of cytomegalovirus exposure and HLA in healthy donors. V shed 1 base and J 5 bases; nucleotides not matched to a gene: 6. In germline, CDR1 is SGHTA, CDR2 FQGNSA. The CDR3 runs 15 residues. The PCR ran on 60 Vbeta and 13 Jbeta primers. Measured with immunoSEQ multiplex PCR; TCRdb has only the in-frame clones, and not every one. The table shows about 190,000 clones, with about four fifths occurring only once. This receptor was taken from a young man in good health and CMV-seronegative. Sequenced sample: PBMCs. This chain uses TRBV7-2 with TRBJ2-5; 8 bases map to TRBD1. CDR3 in amino acids: CASSLDPDRVETQYF. The CDR3 bases are TGTGCCAGCAGCTTAGATCCGGACAGGGTGGAGACCCAGTACTTC. Filled out from reference TRBV7-2 and TRBJ2-5, the complete variable domain reads GAGVSQSPSNKVTEKGKDVELRCDPISGHTALYWYRQSLGQGLEFLIYFQGNSAPDKSGLPSDRFSAERTGGSVSTLTIQRTQQEDSAVYLCASSLDPDRVETQYFGPGTRLLVL.